The present T cell receptor (beta chain) was sequenced within a study of T cell repertoires in cytomegalovirus infection. Study context: Based on public TCR beta signatures, there were indications of CMV infection and of a matching HLA type. Findings of the study overall: The ex vivo response showed dominance by HLA-C-restricted CMV-specific TCR beta clonotypes. Totalled public TCR beta family frequency picked out people who carried CMV plus the relevant HLA.

Using its own MiXCR run on the reads, TCRdb lists one record per CDR3 protein. The sample records roughly 990,000 distinct CDR3 sequences, approximately 30% being singletons. The V segment lost 6 bases and the J segment 7 bases; nucleotides outside the gene matches: 6. The germline gives CDR1 LNHNV, CDR2 YYDKDF (reference sequence). The CDR3 is 14 residues long. Note on this clonotype: Its specificity is not known.

Sequenced material: cultured CD8+ T cells from PBMCs, taken from culture after CMV antigen stimulation. This clonotype was obtained from a human donor in good health (CMV status not recorded). Some clones in this sample may be carry-over from other donors' samples. The V gene is TRBV15, the J gene TRBJ2-2; 9 nucleotides align to TRBD2. The CDR3 is CATRAGGEGGELFF. In DNA, the CDR3 is TGTGCCACCAGGGCGGGGGGGGAAGGCGGGGAGCTGTTTTTT.